This is a list of T cell receptor beta chains from one sample in a study of T cell repertoires in cytomegalovirus infection. A single record per CDR3 protein comes from TCRdb applying MiXCR to the reads. The data contain under 250,000 distinct CDR3 sequences, roughly an eighth of them singletons. Sequenced input: PBMCs. The receptors were sampled from a human donor in good health (CMV status not recorded). Some clones in this sample may be carry-over from other donors' samples. The CDR3 runs from the conserved cysteine through the conserved F or W. The D gene is left open where the match is weak. Expanded clones are given a class, and other clones once, few, many or no size at all.

abundance	v_gene	j_gene	d_gene	CDR3nt	CDR3aa
many	TRBV7-2	TRBJ2-2	TRBD2	TGTGCCAGCAGCCTGGGACTAGCGGGGGCCTCCGGGGAGCTGTTTTTT	CASSLGLAGASGELFF
many	TRBV7-2	TRBJ2-4	TRBD2	TGTGCCAGCAGTTCGATAGCGGGAGGGGCCAAAAACATTCAGTACTTC	CASSSIAGGAKNIQYF
-	TRBV6-2/TRBV6-3	TRBJ2-2	-	TGTGCCAGCAGTTGGGACTGGTCCGGGGAGCTGTTTTTT	CASSWDWSGELFF
-	TRBV4-3	TRBJ1-1	-	TGCGCCAGCAGCCAAGAGCGCGCCACTGAAGCTTTCTTT	CASSQERATEAFF
-	TRBV29-1	TRBJ2-7	-	TGCAGCGTGACGTGGTCAGGGAACTCCTACGAGCAGTACTTC	CSVTWSGNSYEQYF
-	TRBV18	TRBJ1-4	-	TGTGCCAGCTCACTCTTCAGGGGAGCAACTAATGAAAAACTGTTTTTT	CASSLFRGATNEKLFF
few	TRBV19	TRBJ2-3	-	TGTGCCAGTAGGATGGACCCTAGCACAGATACGCAGTATTTT	CASRMDPSTDTQYF
many	TRBV6-2/TRBV6-3	TRBJ2-5	TRBD1	TGTGCCAGCAGAACTTGGACAGGGGTACAAGAGACCCAGTACTTC	CASRTWTGVQETQYF
many	TRBV28	TRBJ1-5	-	TGTGCCAGCAGTTTAAGAGGTAATAATCAGCCCCAGCATTTT	CASSLRGNNQPQHF
many	TRBV28	TRBJ2-2	-	TGTGCCAGCAGTTTAAGAAGGGAATCGGGGACCGGGGAGCTGTTTTTT	CASSLRRESGTGELFF
many	TRBV7-2	TRBJ1-2	TRBD1	TGTGCCAGCAGCCAGGGACAGGGGGGTGGCTACACCTTC	CASSQGQGGGYTF
few	TRBV5-6	TRBJ2-7	TRBD2	TGTGCCAGCAGCTTGACACTAGCGGGGCCTTCCTACGAGCAGTACTTC	CASSLTLAGPSYEQYF
few	TRBV28	TRBJ2-5	TRBD1	TGTGCCAGTACCGGGACAGGGACTGTTGAGACCCAGTACTTC	CASTGTGTVETQYF
many	TRBV6-1	TRBJ2-5	-	TGTGCCAGCAGCAACTCTCTTGACGGAACGGAGACCCAGTACTTC	CASSNSLDGTETQYF
-	TRBV6-6	TRBJ2-2	-	TGTGCCAGCAGTTACGTGGAGTCCGGGGAGCTGTTTTTT	CASSYVESGELFF
-	TRBV28	TRBJ2-1	-	TGTGCCAGCAGGCTCGGGGGAGTCAGTAATGAGCAGTTCTTC	CASRLGGVSNEQFF
-	TRBV28	TRBJ2-4	-	TGTGCCAGCAGTTCTCCAAACATTCAGTACTTC	CASSSPNIQYF
-	TRBV14	TRBJ2-5	TRBD2	TGTGCCAGCAGCCCCTGGACTAGCGCCCAAGAGACCCAGTACTTC	CASSPWTSAQETQYF
many	TRBV7-2	TRBJ2-1	TRBD2	TGTGCCAGCAGCTTAGTAGCGGGGGAGTACAATGAGCAGTTCTTC	CASSLVAGEYNEQFF
many	TRBV7-9	TRBJ2-3	-	TGTGCCAGCAGCTTATTAGGGGAAGGAGGAGATACGCAGTATTTT	CASSLLGEGGDTQYF
many	TRBV7-2	TRBJ2-7	TRBD2	TGTGCCAGCAGCCTAATTCCTAGCGGGAGGGCCGGATACGAGCAGTACTTC	CASSLIPSGRAGYEQYF
few	TRBV6-5	TRBJ1-6	TRBD1	TGTGCCAGCAGACAACTCGGACAGGGTGGTTCACCCCTCCACTTT	CASRQLGQGGSPLHF
few	TRBV28	TRBJ1-2	-	TGTGCCAGCAGTTGGGAAGGGGAGGACTATGGCTACACCTTC	CASSWEGEDYGYTF
few	TRBV20-1	TRBJ2-7	-	TGCAGTGCTTTCATGGACGAGCAGTACTTC	CSAFMDEQYF
-	TRBV6-8	TRBJ2-5	-	TGTGCCAGCAGTAACATAGCGGATTTACAAGAGACCCAGTACTTC	CASSNIADLQETQYF
many	TRBV24-1	TRBJ2-1	TRBD2	TGTGCCACCAGAGCGGGAGGGAGGAATGAGCAGTTCTTC	CATRAGGRNEQFF
few	TRBV15	TRBJ2-5	-	TGTGCCACCAGCAGAGCGGTAAACGGGGGAAAGACCCAGTACTTC	CATSRAVNGGKTQYF
few	TRBV30	TRBJ2-7	-	TGTGCCTGGAGTAGGGATATCACCTACGAGCAGTACTTC	CAWSRDITYEQYF